Shown below are 2 T cell receptor beta chains from a single sample sequenced in a study of tumor and adjacent non-tumor tissue in lung cancer. No cell sorting was done before RNA was extracted from the tissue. Three rounds of nested PCR, following a modified ARM-PCR protocol, produced the TCRbeta library. One entry per CDR3 protein results from TCRdb running MiXCR on the multiplex PCR reads. The sample lists over 130,000 distinct CDR3 sequences, approximately 72% seen once, with 18% in the top ten. Sequenced: lung tumor tissue. The receptors derive from a man aged 55-75 years with small cell lung cancer.

The chain couples TRBV11-2 to TRBJ1-1, with 7 bases lining up with TRBD1. V lost 5 bases, J lost 4 bases, and 10 bases stayed unmatched. Germline V gives CDR1 SGHAT, CDR2 FQNNGV. This CDR3 has 15 amino acids. CDR3 loop: CASSDTGVMGTEAFF. The CDR3 nucleotides read TGTGCCAGCAGCGATACAGGGGTCATGGGCACTGAAGCTTTCTTT.

Worth noting for this clonotype: One end of the junction is discordant with germline, which a read error may explain. This chain's CDR3 is CACSDFRRGNGYTF. CDR3 bases: TGTGCCTGCAGTGACTTCCGGAGGGGGAATGGCTACACCTTC. The chain employs TRBV6-1 and TRBJ1-2; possibly TRBD1 for D (6 bases). Germline V gives CDR1 MNHNS, CDR2 SASEGT. The CDR3 covers 14 residues.